This T cell receptor beta chain was sequenced during a study of vaccination and CD4 T cells after COVID-19. Study at large: The convalescent group had six males, four females, seven Caucasians, two Asians, one multiracial. Collection of post-vaccine samples followed dose two by a median approximately 69 days, spanning a range of 14 to 241.

MiXCR was run by TCRdb on the PCR reads, yielding one entry per CDR3 protein. Of approximately 40,000 distinct CDR3 sequences detected, 35% to 40% appear once; the ten largest clones hold roughly 6%. Time point specified: late sampling 161 to 241 days after vaccination in three convalescent patients. The origin of this receptor is a human donor who had recovered from COVID-19. Material: CD4+ T cells from blood, obtained about 7 months after SARS-CoV-2 vaccination.

CDR3 amino acids: CASSLASGSWETQYF. The CDR3 DNA reads TGTGCCAGCAGCTTGGCTAGCGGGAGCTGGGAGACCCAGTACTTC. V and J are TRBV5-6 and TRBJ2-5, with TRBD2 identical over 10 bases. V lost 0 bases and J lost 5; bases outside the gene matches: 4. CDR3 size: 15 residues. Germline CDR1 reads SGHDT; CDR2 reads YYEEEE.